This T cell receptor (beta chain) comes out of a study of OX40 agonist ivuxolimab in advanced cancers. CDR1 and CDR2 (germline): MNHNY, SVGAGI (reference sequence). Trimming removed 5 bases from V and 7 bases from J; junction bases left unmatched: 4. The CDR3 covers 14 residues. Using immunoSEQ multiplex PCR, the repertoire was profiled, and TCRdb retains in-frame clones only, with some absent. The data show more than 45,000 clones, with over 80% seen just once and approximately 3.8% held by the top ten. The source of this sequence is an adult with an advanced solid tumor such as melanoma, head and neck, liver or kidney cancer. This rearrangement joins TRBV6-6 to TRBJ1-6, with 8 bases aligning to TRBD1. The specimen comprised CD4+ or CD8+ T cells sorted from blood, sampled in a trial of the OX40 agonist ivuxolimab. CDR3 sequence: CASSPGTGNSPLHF. CDR3 DNA: TGTGCCAGCAGTCCCGGGACAGGAAATTCACCCCTCCACTTT.